Included here is one T cell receptor (beta chain) sequence, with context. This clone showed up just once. It lacks a known antigen. No much larger clone exists at a distance of one base, and base qualities are not known. TCRbeta CDR3 regions were amplified from genomic DNA by means of the immunoSEQ Assay, a bias-controlled multiplex PCR. In the source study's methods: Nucleated cell counts per sample were estimated from amplification of reference gene primers within the assay. Sequence reads were collapsed and filtered to measure the absolute abundance of every unique TCRbeta CDR3 rearrangement. For each sample, productive Simpson clonality was calculated by taking the square root of Simpson's diversity index across productive rearrangements. Not all clones reach the TCRdb copy of this immuneACCESS table, which keeps in-frame sequences only. Checked studies attribute under half of the gap to unresolved V genes and leave the rest unexplained. V and J calls and clone size come straight from that table; D and trimming were deduced from the DNA. This sample is represented by about 64,000 clones; about 88% of them were singletons. The ten largest clones capture 3.9% of the sample.

These data are taken from a study of blood T cell repertoires in COVID-19 (dated by TCRdb to about 2020). General notes on the study: Samples from collaborators originated in the United States, Italy and Spain and spanned both the acute and convalescent phases of COVID-19. The prospective study material was composed of cDNA or gDNA derived from T cells, B-cell-depleted T cells, or PBMCs. Sample metadata almost always included a de-identified subject ID, COVID-19 status, age in years and sex. Deeply sampled blood TCRbeta repertoires from subjects exposed to, actively infected with, or recovered from COVID-19 were included in the dataset. Where available, HLA class I and class II types were obtained from metadata supplied by the sample provider rather than from assay-based typing. The samples were drawn from two sources: the first 160 participants of the ongoing ImmuneRACE study, and 1,254 subjects contributed by 6 global collaborators. The repertoires were made available in a free public database intended to serve as a resource for research on the immune response to SARS-CoV-2. The full study reports these points: Clinical and demographic metadata were provided uncurated, with the amount varying by source and participant.

The CDR3 runs 17 amino acids, cysteine and phenylalanine included. The read is trimmed to its CDR3 DNA, 51 bases read in frame from base 1. At the junction V is shortened by 0 bases and J by 2 bases, with 14 bases in between. CDR1 MGHRA and CDR2 YSYEKL are derived from the germline V gene. Collaborating institutions collected whole blood in K2EDTA tubes following their own protocols. For TCRbeta analysis, collaborators shipped samples as frozen whole blood, isolated PBMCs, or DNA extracted from either of those sample types. Sequenced: peripheral blood. Recombination joined TRBV4-1 with TRBJ1-5; the D gene is unclear. The origin of this receptor is a man between 65 and 85 years old with acute or convalescent COVID-19. In nucleotide form, the sequence is TGCGCCAGCAGCCAAGACAGAGGGCGGCAGGGCAATCAGCCCCAGCATTTT. This is translated as CASSQDRGRQGNQPQHF.